The entry that follows covers one TCR beta chain sequence. These data belong to a study of blood T cell repertoires in COVID-19. Study as a whole: Acute and convalescent COVID-19 specimens originated in the United States, Italy and Spain.

CDR3 length: 14 residues. Germline V gives CDR1 MNHEY, CDR2 SVGEGT. The germline V and J ends were trimmed by 2 bases and 1 base, with 8 bases remaining between them. Assay used: immunoSEQ multiplex PCR; TCRdb lists only in-frame clones, some missing. This sample has fewer than 250,000 clones; approximately 83% occur once, and the top ten carry 3% to 4%. Participants were aged about 18 to 100 years, lived in about two dozen US areas, and enrolled virtually. The V and J genes are TRBV6-2 or TRBV6-3 and TRBJ1-1, with D hard to call. The receptor was isolated from a woman in her forties who had been exposed to COVID-19. Sequencing was performed on PBMCs or T cells enriched from blood (not recorded which). In DNA form, the CDR3 reads TGTGCCAGCAGTTACCCGACACCGAACACTGAAGCTTTCTTT. The encoded protein is CASSYPTPNTEAFF.